The clone carrying this T cell receptor beta chain was seen only once. Its antigen remains unidentified. Distinct nucleotide sequences in the sample also encode this CDR3. This CDR3 region has 14 residues. Trimming took 3 bases from V and 0 from J, leaving 8 bases between them. Germline assignment: CDR1 ENHRY and CDR2 SYGVKD. Deep level was the assay's run setting. Data came from immunoSEQ multiplex PCR; TCRdb stores just in-frame clones and leaves some out. Among 550,000 to 850,000 clones listed, over 60% were seen once. This entry belongs to a study of shared clonotypes between healthy human individuals. Recent acute infections and vaccinations were absent in the healthy HIV-negative adult donors. Study results and caveats: What naive subsets generally showed was a larger estimated richness than memory subsets showed. Only blood was sampled; tissue repertoires likely differ.

This receptor was obtained from a woman younger than 45 in good health. Sequencing was carried out using memory CD4+ T cells sorted from blood. Documented subset: CD45RA-negative fraction. This rearrangement joins TRBV10-3 to TRBJ1-2; D is ambiguous. The CDR3 region has the DNA TGTGCCATCAGTGAAAGGGAACCTAACTATGGCTACACCTTC. Amino acid sequence: CAISEREPNYGYTF.